Shown below are 2 T cell receptor beta chains from a single sample sequenced in a study of shared clonotypes between healthy human individuals. The assay was immunoSEQ multiplex PCR, and TCRdb's table has in-frame clones only and misses some. The profile shows approximately 350,000 clones, approximately 79% of them singletons. The sample taken for sequencing was memory CD4+ T cells sorted from blood. Subset indicated: CD45RA-negative fraction. These receptors all come from a man aged 30-40 years in good health.

The chain joins TRBV18 to TRBJ1-5; no firm D call. There are 15 residues in the CDR3. Germline V gives CDR1 KGHSH, CDR2 LQKENI. V dropped 1 base and J dropped 0 bases, with 7 bases sitting between them. CDR3 nucleotides: TGTGCCAGCTCACCACAGCAGAATAGCAATCAGCCCCAGCATTTT. It encodes CASSPQQNSNQPQHF.

The chain recombines TRBV5-1 with TRBJ2-5, with D perhaps being TRBD1 or TRBD2 (6 bases each). CDR1 is SGHRS, CDR2 YFSETQ, per germline. This CDR3 is 18 amino acids long. V lost 4 bases and J lost 1, with 23 bases in between. CDR3 protein: CASSRLGGPGGTQETQYF. CDR3 coding DNA: TGCGCCAGCAGCCGCTTGGGGGGCCCGGGTGGCACCCAAGAGACCCAGTACTTC. Full variable domain (rest looked up from reference TRBV5-1 and TRBJ2-5): KAGVTQTPRYLIKTRGQQVTLSCSPISGHRSVSWYQQTPGQGLQFLFEYFSETQRNKGNFPGRFSGRQFSNSRSEMNVSTLELGDSALYLCASSRLGGPGGTQETQYFGPGTRLLVL.